The source of this TCR beta chain is a study of T cell clonotyping in hematopoietic cell transplantation. About the study: Cytoreduction preceded collection of pretransplant recipient samples.

Noted time point: recipient sample about 28 days before transplant, after cytoreduction. Assay used: immunoSEQ multiplex PCR; TCRdb lists only in-frame clones, some missing. The sample has under 20,000 clones, about 83% seen once. Concerning this clone: Its antigen remains unidentified.

Study-wide results and limits: Recipient TCR diversity dropped after transplant; expanded clonotypes rose from day 30 to 180.

Trimming removed 0 bases from V and 8 bases from J, with 13 bases in between. The CDR3 is made up of 13 amino acids. CDR1 is GTSNPN, CDR2 SVGIG, per germline (reference sequence). Sequenced here: peripheral blood mononuclear cells, sampled before stem cell transplant. This sequence originates from a man aged 50-59 years with acute myeloid leukemia. Some clones in this sample may be carry-over from other donors' samples. The chain recombines TRBV30 with TRBJ1-2, with D hard to call. CDR3 in amino acids: CAWSVGIWAGYTF. DNA of the CDR3: TGTGCCTGGAGTGTAGGGATCTGGGCCGGCTACACCTTC. The full variable domain, completed using reference TRBV30 and TRBJ1-2, is SQTIHQWPATLVQPVGSPLSLECTVEGTSNPNLYWYRQAAGRGLQLLFYSVGIGQISSEVPQNLSASRPQDRQFILSSKKLLLSDSGFYLCAWSVGIWAGYTFGSGTRLTVV.